What follows are 29 T cell receptor beta chains derived from one specimen sequenced in a study of siplizumab effects on memory and regulatory T cells (dated by TCRdb to about 2019). Libraries were prepared through the immunoSEQ multiplex PCR assay. The source is immuneACCESS, and TCRdb retained only in-frame sequences with V and J called. Part of the clones is not carried over; for the studies checked, unresolved V genes explain less than half of this, and the remainder is unexplained. The sample table contains about 100,000 clones; only one count was recorded for around 92% of them. Of the sample, 0.14% to 0.15% is held by the ten largest clones. The sample taken for sequencing was CD4+ T cells sorted from blood. These TCRs come from a human donor in good health.

The chain links TRBV6-5 to TRBJ2-3, with 7 nucleotides matching TRBD1. Looked up from germline, CDR1 is MNHEY and CDR2 is SVGAGI. The ends lost 5 bases at V and 6 bases at J; junction bases unmatched: 5. This CDR3 is 13 amino acids long. The CDR3 nucleotides are TGTGCCAGCAGTATTACACAGGGGGATACGCAGTATTTT. Translation gives CASSITQGDTQYF.

The chain employs TRBV11-2 and TRBJ2-1; 8 bases match TRBD1. This CDR3 has 17 residues. V shed 4 bases, J shed 7 bases, and the junction held 15 bases outside the gene matches. CDR1 and CDR2 (germline): SGHAT, FQNNGV. Written as DNA, the CDR3 is TGTGCCAGCAGCTCCCACCCCGGGACAGGCGTCCGGAATGAGCAGTTCTTC. This gives the protein CASSSHPGTGVRNEQFF.

CDR3 amino acids: CATGQAGGTGELFF. The CDR3 bases are TGTGCCACAGGACAGGCTGGGGGGACCGGGGAGCTGTTTTTT. V gene TRBV2 combines with J gene TRBJ2-2, with D perhaps TRBD1 (7 bases). Germline V CDR1 and CDR2: SNHLY, FYNNEI. CDR3 size: 14 residues. Deletions cut 10 bases from V and 5 bases from J, with 17 bases between.

This clone was found once. The V call is TRBV7-2, the J call TRBJ1-3; D unresolved. The length of the CDR3 is 16 residues. Trimming removed 2 bases from V and 4 bases from J, with 15 bases in between. CDR1 and CDR2 from the germline V gene are SGHTA and FQGNSA. The DNA of the CDR3 is TGTGCCAGCAGCTTAAATGCGCGGACTCTGGGAAACACCATATATTTT. Encoded protein: CASSLNARTLGNTIYF.

With regard to this clone: Sequence at one end of the junction differs from germline and may be a read error. DNA for the CDR3: TGTGCCAGTAGGATAGGGAATAGCAATCAGCCCCAGCATTTT. It specifies CASRIGNSNQPQHF. The J gene is TRBJ1-5, the V gene TRBV19; D gene ambiguous. The CDR3 runs to 14 residues. The germline V gene has CDR1 LNHDA and CDR2 SQIVND (reference sequence).

There are a few counts of this clone. V is TRBV10-3 and J is TRBJ1-1; D gene uncertain. Trimming removed 8 bases at V and 6 bases at J, with 13 bases between. Germline CDR1 is ENHRY and CDR2 is SYGVKD. The CDR3 spans 12 residues. The CDR3 nucleotides read TGTGCCATCTCGTCCCCGGGCGCTGAAGCTTTCTTT. Encoded protein: CAISSPGAEAFF.

This chain uses TRBV30 with TRBJ1-2, with D unresolved. There are 15 residues in the CDR3. The V end was cut by 0 bases, the J end by 7 bases, with 18 bases between. The germline gives CDR1 GTSNPN, CDR2 SVGIG (reference sequence). The CDR3 nucleotides are TGTGCCTGGAGTGTGCTGCAAACGGGAACCCGTGGCTACACCTTC. It encodes CAWSVLQTGTRGYTF.

This clone was observed a single time. The chain recombines TRBV5-1 with TRBJ1-5; D is uncertain. CDR3 length equals 14 residues. Germline V gene sequence: CDR1 SGHRS, CDR2 YFSETQ. V shed 2 bases and J shed 0 bases, with 6 bases lying between them. The CDR3 loop is CASSFGFSNQPQHF. CDR3 nucleotide sequence: TGCGCCAGCAGCTTTGGGTTTAGCAATCAGCCCCAGCATTTT.

The CDR3 protein is CASSQLRMGEQYF. CDR3 DNA sequence: TGTGCCAGCAGCCAGCTACGGATGGGCGAGCAGTACTTC. The rearrangement links TRBV28 to TRBJ2-7; D remains ambiguous. Trimming stripped 6 bases from V and 6 bases from J, with 15 bases between. The CDR3 runs to 13 residues. Germline V gene sequence: CDR1 MDHEN, CDR2 SYDVKM.

The V call is TRBV4-2, the J call TRBJ2-5; D might be TRBD1 or TRBD2, each matching 7 bases. The V gene's germline CDR1 is LGHNA and CDR2 YNFKEQ. Between the trimmed V and J ends, which lost 4 bases and 5 bases, there was a span of 17 bases. CDR3 length: 15 residues. CDR3: CASSPLGGGEETQYF. In DNA form, the CDR3 reads TGTGCCAGCAGCCCCCTGGGAGGGGGCGAGGAGACCCAGTACTTC.

This chain uses TRBV27 with TRBJ1-2; TRBD1 matches 12 bases. Germline trimming cut 5 bases from V and 4 bases from J; bases unmatched to any gene: 11. There are 17 residues in the CDR3. Germline CDR1 is MNHEY and CDR2 is SMNVEV (reference sequence). The CDR3 here is CASSPRDRGRGGYGYTF. DNA of the CDR3: TGTGCCAGCAGTCCGAGGGACAGGGGGCGCGGGGGCTATGGCTACACCTTC.

The J gene is TRBJ2-3, the V gene TRBV19, with D tentatively TRBD2 (5 bases). This CDR3 spans 13 amino acids. V was pared by 6 bases and J by 4 bases, with 11 bases between. From germline, CDR1 is LNHDA and CDR2 SQIVND (reference sequence). The CDR3 loop is CASSWTVPDTQYF. CDR3 nucleotide sequence: TGTGCCAGTAGCTGGACTGTCCCAGATACGCAGTATTTT.

The CDR3 DNA reads as TGTGCCAGCAGCCCCTCCCCCACATTTATGGGGAACTATGGCTACACCTTC. This gives the protein CASSPSPTFMGNYGYTF. The rearrangement joins TRBV7-9 to TRBJ1-2, with D uncertain. The CDR3 has 17 residues. Trimming left V 5 bases short and J 2 bases short, with 21 bases between. Looked up from germline, CDR1 is SEHNR and CDR2 is FQNEAQ (reference sequence).

The V gene is TRBV7-3, the J gene TRBJ2-7, with 9 positions matching TRBD1. Trimming took 5 bases from V and 4 from J; bases not matched to a gene: 6. The germline V gene has CDR1 SGHTA and CDR2 FQGTGA. The CDR3 has 14 amino acids. This chain's CDR3 is CASSPGTGMYEQYF. CDR3 DNA sequence: TGTGCCAGCAGCCCCGGGACAGGGATGTACGAGCAGTACTTC.

V and J are TRBV30 and TRBJ2-5; D is undetermined. Germline lookup yields CDR1 GTSNPN and CDR2 SVGIG (reference sequence). This CDR3 region has 13 residues. The germline V and J ends were trimmed by 4 bases and 2 bases, with 11 bases remaining between them. The CDR3 region is CAWTGTIQETQYF. The CDR3 nucleotides are TGTGCCTGGACCGGAACAATTCAAGAGACCCAGTACTTC.

V usage is TRBV7-3 and J usage is TRBJ2-5; 8 nucleotides align to TRBD2. The CDR3 runs to 15 residues. CDR1 and CDR2 from the germline V gene are SGHTA and FQGTGA. J gave up 4 bases and V 2 bases, and 6 bases lay outside the gene matches. This CDR3 is CASSLSAGARETQYF. DNA of the CDR3: TGTGCCAGCAGCTTATCAGCGGGGGCCCGAGAGACCCAGTACTTC.

This clone appeared once. The J gene is TRBJ2-1, the V gene TRBV29-1; TRBD2 matches at 14 bases. Unmatched junction bases numbered 9, after V lost 7 bases and J lost 7 bases. Germline V lookup: CDR1 SQVTM, CDR2 ANQGSEA. The CDR3 length is 15 residues. The CDR3 loop reads CSGRLAGGLGNEQFF. In DNA, the CDR3 is TGCAGCGGAAGACTAGCGGGGGGGCTCGGGAATGAGCAGTTCTTC.

V gene TRBV5-1 combines with J gene TRBJ2-3; the D gene is possibly TRBD2 (5 bases). Per the germline V gene, CDR1 is SGHRS and CDR2 is YFSETQ. The CDR3 spans 16 residues. The V gene lost 4 bases and the J gene lost 1 base, with 16 bases spanning the gap. CDR3 residues: CASSPPTTGGTDTQYF. The CDR3 DNA reads TGCGCCAGCAGCCCACCGACTACTGGGGGCACAGATACGCAGTATTTT.

The chain has TRBV7-7 and TRBJ2-2, with TRBD1 as a possible D gene (7 bases). Trimming removed 4 bases at V and 1 base at J, with 16 bases between. In germline, CDR1 is SSHAT, CDR2 FNYEAQ (reference sequence). CDR3 length: 17 residues. The CDR3 here is CASSSGGSWRNTGELFF. The CDR3 nucleotides read TGTGCCAGCAGCTCAGGGGGGTCGTGGAGGAACACCGGGGAGCTGTTTTTT.

The count of this clone is one. The J gene is TRBJ2-1, the V gene TRBV11-2, with D tentatively TRBD2 (6 bases). Deletions cut 6 bases from V and 9 bases from J, with 15 bases between. The CDR3 is made up of 13 amino acids. Germline assignment: CDR1 SGHAT and CDR2 FQNNGV. The CDR3 loop is CASSRGVAGEQFF. CDR3 bases: TGTGCCAGCAGTCGCGGGGTGGCGGGTGAGCAGTTCTTC.

The J gene is TRBJ1-1, the V gene TRBV6-6; D uncertain. CDR3 length: 16 residues. The V and J ends lost 2 bases and 5 bases respectively, with 18 bases between them. Germline-derived CDR1 and CDR2 are MNHNY and SVGAGI (reference sequence). The CDR3 DNA is TGTGCCAGCAGTTACCCATCGGACTGGGAAACGACTGAAGCTTTCTTT. Its translation is CASSYPSDWETTEAFF.

This chain's CDR3 is CASSSGVGANVLTF. In nucleotides, the CDR3 is TGTGCCAGCAGTTCAGGGGTCGGGGCCAACGTCCTGACTTTC. The chain uses TRBV28 and TRBJ2-6; tentatively, D is TRBD1 (6 bases). Germline assignment: CDR1 MDHEN and CDR2 SYDVKM. The CDR3 runs 14 residues. V gave up 4 bases and J gave up 4 bases, with 8 bases separating them.

The rearrangement uses TRBV6-1 and TRBJ1-1; D uncertain. The CDR3 sequence is 14 residues long. Germline CDR1 MNHNS, CDR2 SASEGT. V shed 1 base and J shed 0 bases, with 6 bases lying between them. The CDR3 sequence is CASSEVTVNTEAFF. The DNA for the CDR3 is TGTGCCAGCAGTGAAGTAACAGTGAACACTGAAGCTTTCTTT.

The chain is built from TRBV28 and TRBJ1-5; 8 bases map to TRBD1. Germline loops: CDR1 MDHEN, CDR2 SYDVKM. The length of the CDR3 is 16 residues. The V segment lost 7 bases and the J segment 4 bases; nucleotides outside the gene matches: 12. For the CDR3, the DNA is TGTGCCAGCACCTCACGAGTATGGACAGGGAATCAGCCCCAGCATTTT. Translated: CASTSRVWTGNQPQHF.

CDR3: CAWGPQGGTEAFF. CDR3 DNA sequence: TGTGCCTGGGGTCCCCAGGGAGGGACTGAAGCTTTCTTT. This rearrangement joins TRBV30 to TRBJ1-1; a weak D match, TRBD1 (5 bases). The CDR3 has 13 amino acids. CDR1 is GTSNPN and CDR2 is SVGIG in the germline V gene (reference sequence). V shed 5 bases and J shed 5 bases, with 15 bases lying between them.

This chain connects TRBV15 to TRBJ2-5; 12 bases match TRBD2. The CDR3 runs 16 residues. The J segment lost 4 bases and the V segment lost 0 bases, leaving 3 bases of the junction unmatched. The V gene's germline CDR1 is LNHNV and CDR2 YYDKDF (reference sequence). CDR3 sequence reads: CATSRDRTSGVETQYF. DNA for the CDR3: TGTGCCACCAGCAGAGACCGGACTAGCGGGGTAGAGACCCAGTACTTC.

The genes are TRBV7-9 and TRBJ2-7; a weak D match, TRBD1 (5 bases). The CDR3 has 13 residues. Germline-derived CDR1 and CDR2 are SEHNR and FQNEAQ (reference sequence). Trimming removed 6 bases from V and 0 bases from J, with 9 bases in between. CDR3 in DNA: TGTGCCAGCAGTGTGGACAACTCCTACGAGCAGTACTTC. As protein: CASSVDNSYEQYF.

Only one count was recorded for this clone. V gene TRBV5-1 combines with J gene TRBJ2-6; no clear D gene. This CDR3 contains 18 residues. The germline V and J ends were trimmed by 0 bases and 4 bases, with 17 bases remaining between them. Germline V lookup: CDR1 SGHRS, CDR2 YFSETQ. The CDR3 DNA follows: TGCGCCAGCAGCTTGGAAGGGTGGGTGTCCCTCGGGGCCAACGTCCTGACTTTC. It translates to CASSLEGWVSLGANVLTF.

The rearrangement links TRBV7-2 to TRBJ2-3; 11 positions agree with TRBD2. The CDR3 has 17 residues. The germline V gene has CDR1 SGHTA and CDR2 FQGNSA. V shed 1 base and J 5 bases; nucleotides not matched to a gene: 8. CDR3 residues: CASSLGPSGGSQDTQYF. Here the CDR3 DNA reads TGTGCCAGCAGCTTAGGCCCTAGCGGGGGGTCACAAGATACGCAGTATTTT.